One sample yielded the 32 T cell receptor beta chains listed below, sequenced in a study of blood T cell repertoires in COVID-19. The method was immunoSEQ multiplex PCR; TCRdb's version includes in-frame clones alone and lacks a portion of them. This table holds 130,000 or so clones, about 87% found once. Sequenced input: peripheral blood. These receptors originate from a woman between 50 and 59 years old with acute or convalescent COVID-19.

J is TRBJ1-1 and V is TRBV2; 9 bases fit TRBD1. V trimming: 5 bases; J trimming: 3 bases; junction bases outside the gene matches: 7. The CDR3 contains 15 residues. The germline gives CDR1 SNHLY, CDR2 FYNNEI. The CDR3 is CASSPQGARHTEAFF. The CDR3 DNA follows: TGTGCCAGCAGTCCACAGGGGGCGCGGCACACTGAAGCTTTCTTT.

The chain carries TRBV27 and TRBJ2-1; possibly TRBD1 for D (8 bases). The length of the CDR3 is 15 residues. Trimming took off 2 bases at V and 5 bases at J, with 13 bases between the two ends. CDR1 is MNHEY and CDR2 is SMNVEV in the germline V gene (reference sequence). This CDR3 reads CASSLRQGRDNEQFF. The DNA for the CDR3 is TGTGCCAGCAGTTTAAGACAGGGGAGGGACAATGAGCAGTTCTTC.

The chain has TRBV10-3 and TRBJ2-3; 8 nucleotides align to TRBD2. This CDR3 is 17 amino acids long. V gave up 6 bases and J gave up 1 base; unmatched junction bases: 12. From germline, CDR1 is ENHRY and CDR2 SYGVKD. This CDR3 is CAIRAGAGGEGTDTQYF. For the CDR3, the DNA is TGTGCCATCAGAGCGGGAGCTGGTGGGGAAGGCACAGATACGCAGTATTTT.

The V and J genes are TRBV7-2 and TRBJ2-7; D remains ambiguous. The CDR3 extends over 14 amino acids. Per germline, CDR1 SGHTA and CDR2 FQGNSA. Trimming removed 8 bases from V and 3 bases from J, with 17 bases in between. The CDR3, as DNA: TGTGCCAGCCAGGCCCAGCCTTATCTCTACGAGCAGTACTTC. It codes for CASQAQPYLYEQYF.

V is TRBV5-8 and J is TRBJ1-1; D gene unclear. V lost 0 bases and J lost 6, with 12 bases in between. There are 14 residues in the CDR3. Germline V gene lookup returns CDR1 SGHTS and CDR2 YDEGEE. In DNA form, the CDR3 reads TGTGCCAGCAGCTTGGTTCCCTTACGGGCTGAAGCTTTCTTT. Protein: CASSLVPLRAEAFF.

This clone was seen only a few times. The V gene is TRBV15, the J gene TRBJ2-5, with TRBD2 identical over 10 bases. V lost 2 bases, J lost 0 bases, and 6 bases stayed unmatched. The CDR3 is 17 residues long. CDR1 and CDR2 (germline): LNHNV, YYDKDF (reference sequence). The CDR3 sequence is CATSRSRTSGYQETQYF. CDR3 nucleotide sequence: TGTGCCACCAGCAGATCAAGGACTAGCGGTTACCAAGAGACCCAGTACTTC.

The chain is built from TRBV29-1 and TRBJ2-7; D remains ambiguous. Germline assignment: CDR1 SQVTM and CDR2 ANQGSEA. This CDR3 region has 14 residues. Trimming shortened V by 4 bases and J by 2 bases, and 15 bases separated the two germline ends. In DNA form, the CDR3 reads TGCAGCGTTGCGAGGAGCGATATTCCCTACGAGCAGTACTTC. Its protein product is CSVARSDIPYEQYF.

The chain employs TRBV12-3 or TRBV12-4 and TRBJ2-7; 7 bases line up with TRBD1. V gave up 3 bases and J gave up 3 bases; unmatched junction bases: 2. There are 13 residues in the CDR3. The CDR3 protein is CASSLGQFYEQYF. The CDR3 DNA is TGTGCCAGCAGTTTGGGACAGTTCTACGAGCAGTACTTC.

The chain is built from TRBV28 and TRBJ1-5; weak D call: TRBD1 (6 bases). This CDR3 region has 15 residues. Germline CDR1 and CDR2: MDHEN and SYDVKM. V dropped 3 bases and J dropped 2 bases, with 11 bases sitting between them. The CDR3 reads CASSFQGRGNQPQHF. The CDR3 DNA reads as TGTGCCAGCAGTTTTCAGGGGAGGGGCAATCAGCCCCAGCATTTT.

The rearrangement links TRBV2 to TRBJ2-7; 9 bases line up with TRBD2. This CDR3 is built from 14 residues. Losses at the gene ends were 7 bases for V and 5 bases for J; bases not matched to a gene: 9. Germline-derived CDR1 and CDR2 are SNHLY and FYNNEI. CDR3 bases: TGTGCCAGCATATTGGAAGCGGGGGGCCACGAGCAGTACTTC. It encodes CASILEAGGHEQYF. Looking up the rest from reference TRBV2 and TRBJ2-7 gives the full variable domain: EPEVTQTPSHQVTQMGQEVILRCVPISNHLYFYWYRQILGQKVEFLVSFYNNEISEKSEIFDDQFSVERPDGSNFTLKIRSTKLEDSAMYFCASILEAGGHEQYFGPGTRLTVT.

The chain joins TRBV18 to TRBJ1-5; no reliable D call. Per germline, CDR1 KGHSH and CDR2 LQKENI. With 3 bases removed from V and 1 base from J, the gap between germline ends came to 4 bases. The CDR3 runs to 13 residues. CDR3 in amino acids: CASSPTSNQPQHF. As DNA, the CDR3 is TGTGCCAGCTCACCGACAAGCAATCAGCCCCAGCATTTT.

The chain carries TRBV11-2 and TRBJ2-7; 7 bases are a match to TRBD1. The germline gives CDR1 SGHAT, CDR2 FQNNGV. This CDR3 spans 15 amino acids. The V gene end was trimmed by 0 bases and the J gene end by 5 bases; junction bases not matched to a gene: 7. DNA for the CDR3: TGTGCCAGCAGCTTAGATTCGGGACAGTTCCACGAGCAGTACTTC. As protein: CASSLDSGQFHEQYF.

J is TRBJ1-5 and V is TRBV6-6, with 9 bases lining up with TRBD1. This CDR3 has 14 amino acids. With V trimmed by 5 bases and J by 7 bases, 6 bases remained unmatched. Germline assignment: CDR1 MNHNY and CDR2 SVGAGI (reference sequence). The CDR3 DNA sequence: TGTGCCAGCAGTAAGACAGGGGGTGCGCAGCCCCAGCATTTT. It specifies CASSKTGGAQPQHF.

The V gene is TRBV6-1, the J gene TRBJ1-2, with unresolved D. Germline assignment: CDR1 MNHNS and CDR2 SASEGT. The CDR3 is 14 amino acids. Trimming cost V 3 bases and J 5 bases, with 13 bases left between them. CDR3 sequence reads: CASSDTVGDYGYTF. For the CDR3, the DNA is TGTGCCAGCAGTGACACAGTGGGTGATTATGGCTACACCTTC.

The V gene is TRBV7-2, the J gene TRBJ1-4; 7 nucleotides line up with TRBD1. CDR3 length equals 14 residues. V gave up 4 bases and J gave up 7 bases; unmatched junction bases: 6. Germline V gives CDR1 SGHTA, CDR2 FQGNSA. Written as DNA, the CDR3 is TGTGCCAGCAGCTCAACAGGGGATAGTGAAAAACTGTTTTTT. Translating it yields CASSSTGDSEKLFF.

The table lists this clone with a count of one. The chain employs TRBV24-1 and TRBJ1-1; tentative D call: TRBD1 (6 bases). The CDR3 runs 15 residues. Germline CDR1 reads KGHDR; CDR2 reads SFDVKD. Trimming stripped 8 bases from V and 1 base from J, with 16 bases between. CDR3 loop: CATMAGAPPNTEAFF. The CDR3 nucleotides are TGTGCCACCATGGCGGGGGCGCCTCCGAACACTGAAGCTTTCTTT.

The gene calls are TRBV7-3 and TRBJ2-2, with 7 bases aligning to TRBD1. The V gene's germline CDR1 is SGHTA and CDR2 FQGTGA. The CDR3 consists of 18 residues. The V and J ends lost 2 bases and 6 bases, in that order; junction bases with no gene match: 15. This CDR3 reads CASSLAAYRDRQAGELFF. CDR3 nucleotide sequence: TGTGCCAGCAGCTTAGCGGCCTACCGGGACAGACAAGCCGGGGAGCTGTTTTTT.

The rearrangement links TRBV2 to TRBJ1-5; D might be TRBD1 (5 bases). CDR3 size: 15 residues. The V end was cut by 6 bases, the J end by 4 bases, with 16 bases between. The germline V gene has CDR1 SNHLY and CDR2 FYNNEI. DNA of the CDR3: TGTGCCAGCAGATCAACCGGGGGAGGGAATCAGCCCCAGCATTTT. This codes for CASRSTGGGNQPQHF.

This chain joins TRBV19 and TRBJ2-5; TRBD1 matches at 8 bases. Germline V lookup: CDR1 LNHDA, CDR2 SQIVND (reference sequence). The CDR3 has 15 residues. V lost 6 bases and J lost 4; bases outside the gene matches: 10. CDR3 in amino acids: CASRLTGVSLETQYF. As DNA, the CDR3 is TGTGCCAGTAGGTTGACAGGGGTTTCGTTAGAGACCCAGTACTTC. The full variable domain, rest sourced from reference TRBV19 and TRBJ2-5, is DGGITQSPKYLFRKEGQNVTLSCEQNLNHDAMYWYRQDPGQGLRLIYYSQIVNDFQKGDIAEGYSVSREKKESFPLTVTSAQKNPTAFYLCASRLTGVSLETQYFGPGTRLLVL.

The genes are TRBV2 and TRBJ2-2; TRBD2 matches 11 bases. V shed 5 bases and J 2 bases; nucleotides not matched to a gene: 16. The CDR3 length is 20 residues. The germline CDR1 and CDR2 sequences are SNHLY and FYNNEI. CDR3 DNA: TGTGCCAGCAGTACCCCATCGACTAGCGGGAAAGGGGCCAACACCGGGGAGCTGTTTTTT. Encoded protein: CASSTPSTSGKGANTGELFF.

This sequence joins TRBV19 and TRBJ2-3, with 14 bases lining up with TRBD2. Germline assignment: CDR1 LNHDA and CDR2 SQIVND (reference sequence). Trimming at V came to 5 bases and at J to 0 bases, leaving 4 bases not matched to a gene. This CDR3 region has 17 residues. CDR3 residues: CASSSGTSGSSTDTQYF. CDR3 nucleotides: TGTGCCAGTAGTTCCGGGACTAGCGGGAGTAGCACAGATACGCAGTATTTT.

V gene TRBV18 combines with J gene TRBJ1-4, with TRBD1 identical over 7 bases. CDR3 length equals 13 residues. Germline trimming cut 6 bases from V and 8 bases from J; bases unmatched to any gene: 6. The germline gives CDR1 KGHSH, CDR2 LQKENI. The DNA of the CDR3 is TGTGCCAGCTCGACAGGGAGAGGGGAAAAACTGTTTTTT. Amino acid sequence: CASSTGRGEKLFF.

The chain carries TRBV6-5 and TRBJ2-3; D is ambiguous. The CDR3 loop spans 11 amino acids. The V gene lost 4 bases and the J gene lost 4 bases, with 3 bases spanning the gap. Germline CDR1 reads MNHEY; CDR2 reads SVGAGI. CDR3 sequence reads: CASSFADTQYF. The CDR3 region has the DNA TGTGCCAGCAGTTTCGCAGATACGCAGTATTTT.

The chain employs TRBV5-1 and TRBJ2-7; 8 nucleotides agree with TRBD1. This CDR3 is 15 amino acids long. J was trimmed by 4 bases and V by 4 bases; bases with no gene match: 10. Germline V gene data show CDR1 as SGHRS and CDR2 as YFSETQ. The CDR3 region has the DNA TGCGCCAGCAGCCTTGGACAGGGCGGTTTGTACGAGCAGTACTTC. Protein product: CASSLGQGGLYEQYF.

The chain has TRBV5-1 and TRBJ2-7; D call uncertain. Trimming stripped 4 bases from V and 3 bases from J, with 5 bases between. The CDR3 extends over 11 amino acids. Per germline, CDR1 SGHRS and CDR2 YFSETQ. CDR3: CASSRNYEQYF. The CDR3 DNA is TGCGCCAGCAGCCGTAACTACGAGCAGTACTTC.

This chain uses TRBV12-3 or TRBV12-4 with TRBJ2-5; 7 bases fit TRBD1. V lost 6 bases, J lost 5 bases, and 3 bases stayed unmatched. The CDR3 is 12 amino acids. CDR3 in amino acids: CASRPTGETQYF. CDR3 sequence (DNA): TGTGCCAGCAGGCCGACAGGGGAGACCCAGTACTTC.

This rearrangement joins TRBV27 to TRBJ1-2, with a tentative D call TRBD1 (6 bases). Trimming took 6 bases from V and 4 from J, leaving 15 bases between them. This CDR3 comprises 14 residues. Germline CDR1 MNHEY, CDR2 SMNVEV (reference sequence). The CDR3 region has the DNA TGTGCCAGCAGCCCAAGGGGGGGTAGCTATGGCTACACCTTC. It yields the protein CASSPRGGSYGYTF.

The chain recombines TRBV5-1 with TRBJ1-3; TRBD1 matches at 7 bases. Germline V CDR1 and CDR2: SGHRS, YFSETQ. The junction had 1 base not matched to a gene; V was cut back by 4 bases and J by 0 bases. The CDR3 runs 14 residues. The chain's CDR3 is CASSPGGSGNTIYF. CDR3 bases: TGCGCCAGCAGCCCAGGGGGCTCTGGAAACACCATATATTTT.

The chain links TRBV30 to TRBJ2-7, with D possibly TRBD1 on 5 matching bases. CDR1 GTSNPN and CDR2 SVGIG come from the germline V gene (reference sequence). This CDR3 spans 12 amino acids. Here the CDR3 reads CAIAGHLYEQYF. CDR3 nucleotides: TGTGCTATAGCAGGACACCTCTACGAGCAGTACTTC.

The chain has TRBV6-5 and TRBJ1-1; 10 bases are shared with TRBD1. This CDR3 has 14 amino acids. Germline V CDR1 and CDR2: MNHEY, SVGAGI. The V and J ends lost 10 bases and 3 bases, in that order; junction bases with no gene match: 8. CDR3 DNA sequence: TGTGCCACTGATGGGACAGGGGTTTACACTGAAGCTTTCTTT. Translating it yields CATDGTGVYTEAFF.

Here the CDR3 reads CASSSTGTDTQYF. The CDR3 DNA follows: TGTGCCAGCAGCTCGACAGGCACAGATACGCAGTATTTT. The chain combines TRBV7-8 with TRBJ2-3, with a tentative D call TRBD1 (5 bases). CDR3 size: 13 residues. CDR1 SGHVS and CDR2 FQNEAQ come from the germline V gene. The V and J ends lost 4 bases and 1 base respectively, with 6 bases between them. The full variable domain, with the rest looked up from reference TRBV7-8 and TRBJ2-3, is GAGVSQSPRYKVAKRGQDVALRCDPISGHVSLFWYQQALGQGPEFLTYFQNEAQLDKSGLPSDRFFAERPEGSVSTLKIQRTQQEDSAVYLCASSSTGTDTQYFGPGTRLTVL.

This clone was counted a few times. This chain connects TRBV5-6 to TRBJ2-7; maybe TRBD2 (5 bases). Trimming pared 5 bases from V and 3 bases from J, leaving 15 bases between. Germline V CDR1 and CDR2: SGHDT, YYEEEE. The CDR3 is 14 amino acids. CDR3 nucleotides: TGTGCCAGCAGTCGCGGGCCCAGCCTCTACGAGCAGTACTTC. Translating gives CASSRGPSLYEQYF.